There are a few counts of the clone carrying this T cell receptor (beta chain). This sample is drawn from a study of T-cell memory formation after mild COVID-19. Germline-derived CDR1 and CDR2 are SQVTM and ANQGSEA. The CDR3 is 10 residues long. TCRdb recomputed calls from the 5' RACE reads with MiXCR, one row per CDR3 protein. In the table there are 550,000 to 700,000 distinct CDR3 sequences, more than 15% of which are singletons. The TCR originated in an adult woman who had mild COVID-19 (a few samples of this study predate the infection). Cell type and time point are not known. The chain uses TRBV29-1 and TRBJ2-1, with a possible D match to TRBD1 (7 bases). The sample taken for sequencing was PBMCs or a T cell subset sorted from them (not recorded which). The CDR3 DNA is TGCCCCCCAGGGGGGCATGAGCAGTTCTTC. It yields the protein CPPGGHEQFF.